This T cell receptor beta chain was documented in a study of T cells after yellow fever vaccination (dated by TCRdb to between 2018 and 2021). About the study as a whole: The SMART-Seq v4 Ultra Low Input RNA kit was used to prepare libraries from fractions with low cell numbers. Bulk PBMC replicates and cell subsets were isolated from blood drawn at multiple timepoints before and after both primary and secondary immunization. To follow T-cell clones before and after primary and booster YFV17D yellow fever vaccination, bulk TCR alpha and beta repertoires were sequenced over time. Two healthy male donors made up the cohort, one aged 18 to 29 years and the other aged 30 to 40 years.

TCRdb lists the instrument as Illumina NovaSeq 6000. Synthesis of TCR cDNA relied on 5'RACE template switching, a step that introduced a universal primer site along with unique molecular identifiers. cDNA synthesis was primed from both the TCR alpha and TCR beta constant segments. Two PCR steps were used to amplify libraries, with sample barcodes and sequencing adapters being added in the second step. Libraries were sequenced on Illumina HiSeq 2500 (2x100 bp) or NovaSeq (2x150 bp). In the original analysis: Demultiplexing of reads and collapsing into UMI consensus sequences were performed with MIGEC, and V(D)J alignment was carried out with MiXCR. Clonotypes responding to the vaccine were identified with edgeR on replicate PBMC samples, with the criteria of FDR below 0.01 and a log2 fold change above 5 up to day 15. Each bulk clonotype received a CD4 or CD8 identity based on whether the sequenced CD4 or CD8 repertoire contained that clonotype at higher abundance. TCRdb redid the processing of the public reads, applying fastp at Q25 and MiXCR, and retained in-frame beta chains. Each record represents a unique CDR3 protein, reported with the most common genes and DNA among its rows. For this entry, the V and J calls and clone size follow TCRdb and not the study's own pipeline. The sample contains 350,000 to 450,000 distinct CDR3 sequences, 18% of them found a single time. The ten top clones hold 15% to 20% of the sample.

CDR1 and CDR2 (SEHNR, FQNEAQ) derive from the germline V gene (reference sequence). Spanning cysteine to phenylalanine, the CDR3 consists of 15 amino acids. The retained sequence is limited to the CDR3, 45 bases, with the frame set at the first base. The V and J ends are trimmed by 5 bases and 3 bases, leaving 16 bases between them. The treatment or condition label on this specimen signifies: live attenuated yellow fever vaccine strain. Two biological replicates of bulk PBMCs were collected at each blood-draw timepoint. PBMCs were isolated from peripheral blood using a standard Ficoll-Paque protocol. TriZol was used to extract RNA from bulk PBMCs, from CD4 and CD8 fractions, and from dextramer-positive and dextramer-negative fractions. What the authors observed across the whole study: The study included only two donors, which limits how far the findings can be generalized. A small share of clonotypes occurred in both CD4 and CD8 compartments, likely arising from convergent recombination. After the booster, most clones that had expanded after primary vaccination were detected again (about 97% of CD4 and more than 85% of CD8), suggesting broad maintenance of memory. The secondary T-cell response was weaker than the primary response but faster, peaking on day 5 instead of day 15. Because abundant contaminating clonotypes from the bulk population could be contained in FACS-sorted repertoires, computational filtering was required.

With respect to this clonotype: Its cognate antigen has yet to be identified. No quality values exist for individual bases; no much larger clone is one base distant.

This receptor was obtained from a man aged 18 to 29 who received the YFV17D yellow fever vaccine. The receptor chain draws on TRBV7-9 and TRBJ1-1; confidence is insufficient to name the D gene. Material: PBMCs, obtained before the yellow fever booster vaccination. The nucleotide sequence is given as TGTGCCAGCAGCCCAACCCTCCTACGGGACACTGAAGCTTTCTTT. This gives the protein CASSPTLLRDTEAFF.